This record covers a single T cell receptor beta chain. Its antigen is not identified. Compared with germline, one end of the junction differs, possibly owing to a read error. Amplified TCR beta CDR3 regions derived from RNA transcripts. In the first-round RT-PCR of the TCR CDR3, the HTBI primer set was used. In TCRdb, the multiplex PCR reads were re-called with MiXCR into one record per CDR3 protein. The repertoire has 650,000 to 800,000 distinct CDR3 sequences, 45% of them found once; the top ten carry about 7%. This specimen comes from a study of T cells in Graves' hyperthyroidism and ophthalmopathy. Broader study findings: Clonotypes that were expanded in thyroid above 0.001 mostly appeared in blood too. Ophthalmopathy was distinguished from stable hyperthyroidism by 13 V-J signatures. It was a median roughly 6.5 months before onset that the model predicted ophthalmopathy.

Lactation, pregnancy, other autoimmune disease or uncontrolled infection led to exclusion of patients. Germline V lookup: CDR1 ENHRY, CDR2 SYGVKD. The CDR3 runs to 12 residues. The V gene is TRBV10-3, the J gene TRBJ2-5; D might be TRBD1 (5 bases). The source material was peripheral blood or thyroid tissue (not recorded which). The source of this sequence is an adult man with Graves' disease, either hyperthyroidism or ophthalmopathy (not recorded which). The CDR3 nucleotides are TGTGCCATCGGCCACAGGCAAGAGACCCAGTATTTC. It yields the protein CAIGHRQETQYF.